A selection of T cell receptor beta chains follows, all from one sample in a study of cytomegalovirus exposure and HLA in healthy donors. Sequencing was performed with immunoSEQ multiplex PCR; in TCRdb, only in-frame clones are kept and a portion is missing. This table has over 150,000 clones, around nine tenths appearing once. Sequenced input: PBMCs. These receptors were taken from a man younger than 30 in good health and CMV-seropositive. CDR3s include the opening cysteine and the closing phenylalanine or tryptophan. D genes are given only for firm matches. Rows give clone size only sometimes, using once, few, many, or a class for an expanded clone.

CDR3	DNA	size	D	V	J
CASSLEDRTLNYGYTF	TGTGCCAGCAGCCTAGAGGACAGGACGCTTAACTATGGCTACACCTTC	-	TRBD1	TRBV7-2	TRBJ1-2
CASSQDPWTSETYEQYF	TGCGCCAGCAGCCAAGATCCTTGGACTAGCGAGACCTACGAGCAGTACTTC	-	TRBD2	TRBV4-3	TRBJ2-7
CASSVGQTSAYEQYF	TGTGCCAGCAGCGTGGGACAGACCTCTGCTTACGAGCAGTACTTC	-	TRBD1	TRBV5-6	TRBJ2-7
CASTRRGGEKLFF	TGTGCCAGCACGCGGAGGGGGGGCGAAAAACTGTTTTTT	-	-	TRBV2	TRBJ1-4
CASSTLLRDEQYF	TGTGCCAGCAGCACCTTACTCCGGGACGAGCAGTACTTC	few	-	TRBV5-4	TRBJ2-7
CASSLQAPRTQYF	TGTGCCAGCAGCTTGCAGGCCCCGAGGACCCAGTACTTC	-	-	TRBV11-2	TRBJ2-5
CASGQFLNTEAFF	TGTGCCAGTGGACAGTTTTTGAACACTGAAGCTTTCTTT	-	-	TRBV19	TRBJ1-1
CASSPTGTGVRETQYF	TGCGCCAGCAGTCCGACCGGGACAGGGGTGAGAGAGACCCAGTACTTC	-	TRBD1	TRBV4-3	TRBJ2-5
CASSPNREMEQYF	TGTGCCAGCAGCCCAAACCGGGAGATGGAGCAGTACTTC	-	-	TRBV7-9	TRBJ2-7
CASSLQSSGSYEQYF	TGTGCCAGCAGCTTACAAAGCTCAGGGTCCTACGAGCAGTACTTC	-	-	TRBV7-2	TRBJ2-7
CAWNGGPNTEAFF	TGTGCCTGGAACGGCGGCCCGAACACTGAAGCTTTCTTT	-	-	TRBV30	TRBJ1-1
CASSLDPRGTVDGYTF	TGTGCCAGCAGCCTAGATCCCCGCGGGACTGTCGATGGCTACACCTTC	few	-	TRBV27	TRBJ1-2
CASGMEGRDNQPQHF	TGTGCCAGCGGGATGGAGGGTAGGGACAATCAGCCCCAGCATTTT	-	-	TRBV2	TRBJ1-5
CSVVGQLLDEQYF	TGCAGCGTTGTGGGACAGCTCCTGGACGAGCAGTACTTC	-	TRBD1	TRBV29-1	TRBJ2-7
CASGDTGSGANVLTF	TGTGCCAGCGGGGACACGGGCTCTGGGGCCAACGTCCTGACTTTC	-	-	TRBV6-4	TRBJ2-6
CASSLKFSSYEQYF	TGTGCCAGCAGCTTAAAGTTCAGCTCCTACGAGCAGTACTTC	-	-	TRBV7-2	TRBJ2-7
CAISEGGAGATEAFF	TGTGCCATCAGTGAGGGGGGGGCCGGGGCCACTGAAGCTTTCTTT	-	-	TRBV10-3	TRBJ1-1
CASSLRQQTYEQYF	TGTGCCAGCAGCCTTCGACAGCAAACCTACGAGCAGTACTTC	-	-	TRBV7-2	TRBJ2-7
CASSNSRGGLSQPQHF	TGTGCCAGTAGTAACTCCAGGGGAGGGTTGAGTCAGCCCCAGCATTTT	-	-	TRBV19	TRBJ1-5
CASSLEQGPDTQYF	TGTGCCAGCAGCTTGGAACAGGGGCCAGATACGCAGTATTTT	once	TRBD1	TRBV5-6	TRBJ2-3
CASSWGDRRPYTDTQYF	TGTGCCAGCAGCTGGGGGGACAGGCGTCCTTACACAGATACGCAGTATTTT	-	TRBD1	TRBV5-6	TRBJ2-3
CASSVSAGATDTQYF	TGTGCCAGCAGCGTAAGCGCGGGGGCCACAGATACGCAGTATTTT	-	-	TRBV9	TRBJ2-3
CASSEEAGSKRLFF	TGTGCCAGCAGTGAAGAGGCAGGCAGTAAACGACTGTTTTTT	-	-	TRBV2	TRBJ1-4
CASSLVGPGGLAGGRDTQYF	TGTGCCAGCAGCTTAGTAGGGCCGGGCGGACTAGCGGGAGGGAGAGATACGCAGTATTTT	-	TRBD2	TRBV11-3	TRBJ2-3
CASSPGTSGGPQETQYF	TGCGCCAGCAGCCCCGGGACTAGCGGGGGCCCTCAAGAGACCCAGTACTTC	-	TRBD2	TRBV4-1	TRBJ2-5
CASSPRVRNEQFF	TGTGCCAGCAGCCCCAGGGTAAGGAATGAGCAGTTCTTC	-	-	TRBV9	TRBJ2-1
CASTFRRGTEAFF	TGTGCCAGCACCTTTCGGAGGGGCACTGAAGCTTTCTTT	-	-	TRBV6-5	TRBJ1-1
CSHLAGSYNEQFF	TGCAGCCATCTAGCGGGATCATACAATGAGCAGTTCTTC	-	TRBD2	TRBV29-1	TRBJ2-1
CSVWVLPPGQGSTEAFF	TGCAGCGTTTGGGTCCTACCTCCGGGACAGGGGAGCACTGAAGCTTTCTTT	-	TRBD1	TRBV29-1	TRBJ1-1
CSVGTGTNYGYTF	TGCAGCGTCGGGACAGGGACTAACTATGGCTACACCTTC	-	TRBD1	TRBV29-1	TRBJ1-2
CASSPPVATNEKLFF	TGTGCCAGCTCACCCCCGGTTGCAACTAATGAAAAACTGTTTTTT	once	-	TRBV18	TRBJ1-4
CASSALPGTGGGNTIYF	TGTGCCAGCAGCGCCCTTCCCGGGACAGGGGGTGGAAACACCATATATTTT	-	TRBD1	TRBV9	TRBJ1-3
CASSRQGGNEKLFF	TGTGCCAGCAGCCGACAGGGGGGGAATGAAAAACTGTTTTTT	-	TRBD1	TRBV6-6	TRBJ1-4
CASSYSNRGGGSPLHF	TGTGCCAGCAGTTACTCTAACCGAGGGGGGGGTTCACCCCTCCACTTT	few	-	TRBV6-5	TRBJ1-6
CASSVGPGDWNEQFF	TGTGCCAGCAGCGTAGGGCCAGGGGATTGGAATGAGCAGTTCTTC	-	-	TRBV9	TRBJ2-1
CASSRIPGQTYEQYF	TGTGCCAGCAGCCGAATACCGGGACAGACCTACGAGCAGTACTTC	-	TRBD1	TRBV14	TRBJ2-7
CASSNPGQKNTEAFF	TGTGCCAGCAGTAATCCGGGACAGAAGAACACTGAAGCTTTCTTT	-	TRBD1	TRBV25-1	TRBJ1-1
CASSLTRHEQFF	TGCGCCAGCAGCCTGACTAGACATGAGCAGTTCTTC	-	-	TRBV4-3	TRBJ2-1
CASSFGGRGRHTEAFF	TGTGCCAGCAGCTTTGGGGGCAGGGGGCGGCACACTGAAGCTTTCTTT	-	TRBD1	TRBV5-6	TRBJ1-1
CASSLELAHTGELFF	TGTGCCAGCAGCTTAGAGCTAGCGCACACCGGGGAGCTGTTTTTT	-	-	TRBV7-9	TRBJ2-2
CASSLRGSSYNEQFF	TGTGCCAGCAGCCTCAGGGGGAGCTCCTACAATGAGCAGTTCTTC	-	TRBD1	TRBV27	TRBJ2-1
CATSRGVSGSSYEQYF	TGTGCCACCAGCAGAGGGGTTAGCGGGAGTTCCTACGAGCAGTACTTC	-	TRBD2	TRBV15	TRBJ2-7
CASSPRQVYGYTF	TGTGCCAGTAGTCCCCGACAGGTTTATGGCTACACCTTC	-	-	TRBV19	TRBJ1-2
CSASGNEQYF	TGCAGTGCTAGCGGGAACGAGCAGTACTTC	once	-	TRBV20-1	TRBJ2-7
CASNPGQNTDTQYF	TGTGCCAGCAACCCGGGACAGAACACAGATACGCAGTATTTT	-	TRBD1	TRBV6-5	TRBJ2-3
CASSGRLAGDNEQFF	TGTGCCAGCAGTGGGCGACTAGCGGGGGACAATGAGCAGTTCTTC	-	TRBD2	TRBV6-5	TRBJ2-1
CASSYSGGAAYNEQFF	TGTGCCAGCAGTTACTCTGGGGGCGCGGCCTACAATGAGCAGTTCTTC	-	-	TRBV6-5	TRBJ2-1
CASSLTGVGNTIYF	TGTGCCAGCAGCCTGACAGGGGTAGGAAACACCATATATTTT	-	TRBD1	TRBV7-8	TRBJ1-3